The 2 T cell receptor beta chains below come from one sample, sequenced in a study of cytomegalovirus exposure and HLA in healthy donors. Primers for the PCR totalled 60 Vbeta and 13 Jbeta. The protocol was immunoSEQ multiplex PCR, while the TCRdb copy is restricted to in-frame clones and leaves out a portion. The table lists 90,000 to 150,000 clones, 74% of them singletons, with approximately 2.2% in the top ten. Sample: PBMCs. These receptors all stem from a human donor in good health.

The CDR3 coding sequence is TGCGCCAGCAGCTTCGACAGGGGCCCTGAAGCTTTCTTT. Residues: CASSFDRGPEAFF. The chain has TRBV5-1 and TRBJ1-1, with 8 bases identical to TRBD1. CDR1 and CDR2 from the germline V gene are SGHRS and YFSETQ. This CDR3 is 13 amino acids long. The ends lost 2 bases at V and 6 bases at J; junction bases unmatched: 3.

This chain joins TRBV18 and TRBJ1-1; 7 bases fit TRBD1. J was trimmed by 8 bases and V by 1 base; bases with no gene match: 1. The CDR3 runs 12 residues. CDR1 and CDR2 from the germline V gene are KGHSH and LQKENI. The CDR3 here is CASSPQDREAFF. Written as DNA, the CDR3 is TGTGCCAGCTCACCACAGGACAGGGAAGCTTTCTTT.